The subject of this entry is one T cell receptor (beta chain). This receptor's antigen is unknown. One base away there is no much larger clone; base qualities are not given. V loses 6 bases of germline sequence and J loses 5 bases, and the interval between the two ends is 16 bases. The germline V gene (reference sequence) specifies LNHDA as CDR1 and SQIVND as CDR2. The CDR3, from cysteine to phenylalanine, totals 14 residues. The DNA shown is the 42-base CDR3, in frame from base 1. The library relied on the immunoSEQ multiplex PCR assay. The source is immuneACCESS, and TCRdb retained only in-frame sequences with V and J called. Part of the clones is not carried over; for the studies checked, unresolved V genes explain less than half of this, and the remainder is unexplained. The table for this sample lists fewer than 13,000 clones; 90% to 95% of them were counted only once. The ten largest clones capture roughly 7% of the sample.

This entry belongs to a study of technical replicates of blood from a few donors (dated by TCRdb to about 2017). The source of this sequence is a human donor in good health. The chain is assembled from TRBV19 and TRBJ1-1; a tentative D call is TRBD1 (5 bases match). Sequencing was performed on PBMCs. CDR3 protein: CASRPGLRSTEAFF. The DNA is TGTGCCAGTAGGCCGGGACTCAGAAGTACTGAAGCTTTCTTT.